What follows is one T cell receptor (beta chain) and its context. Its antigen is still unknown. Trimming took 3 bases from V and 9 from J; bases not matched to a gene: 9. Germline lookup yields CDR1 SGDLS and CDR2 YYNGEE. This CDR3 spans 15 amino acids. These data are taken from a study of cytomegalovirus exposure and HLA in healthy donors. Whole-study findings and limits: One later analysis, an examination of the 100 to 150 validation repertoires, found that first-cohort TCR clusters tended to co-occur in them. Researchers catalogued about 150 TCR beta chains as cytomegalovirus-associated.

Separate from the approximately 700-subject first cohort was the roughly 120-subject validation cohort, to which the donors belonged. The table came from immunoSEQ multiplex PCR; TCRdb's copy has only in-frame clones and leaves some out. The repertoire holds around 71,000 clones, approximately 93% seen once, with more than 1.2% in the top ten. J is TRBJ2-7 and V is TRBV9; 13 nucleotides line up with TRBD2. This TCR was recovered from a young man in good health and CMV-seropositive. Material: PBMCs. CDR3 residues: CASSDGTSGVVGQYF. In nucleotides, the CDR3 is TGTGCCAGCAGCGACGGGACTAGCGGGGTTGTGGGGCAGTACTTC.